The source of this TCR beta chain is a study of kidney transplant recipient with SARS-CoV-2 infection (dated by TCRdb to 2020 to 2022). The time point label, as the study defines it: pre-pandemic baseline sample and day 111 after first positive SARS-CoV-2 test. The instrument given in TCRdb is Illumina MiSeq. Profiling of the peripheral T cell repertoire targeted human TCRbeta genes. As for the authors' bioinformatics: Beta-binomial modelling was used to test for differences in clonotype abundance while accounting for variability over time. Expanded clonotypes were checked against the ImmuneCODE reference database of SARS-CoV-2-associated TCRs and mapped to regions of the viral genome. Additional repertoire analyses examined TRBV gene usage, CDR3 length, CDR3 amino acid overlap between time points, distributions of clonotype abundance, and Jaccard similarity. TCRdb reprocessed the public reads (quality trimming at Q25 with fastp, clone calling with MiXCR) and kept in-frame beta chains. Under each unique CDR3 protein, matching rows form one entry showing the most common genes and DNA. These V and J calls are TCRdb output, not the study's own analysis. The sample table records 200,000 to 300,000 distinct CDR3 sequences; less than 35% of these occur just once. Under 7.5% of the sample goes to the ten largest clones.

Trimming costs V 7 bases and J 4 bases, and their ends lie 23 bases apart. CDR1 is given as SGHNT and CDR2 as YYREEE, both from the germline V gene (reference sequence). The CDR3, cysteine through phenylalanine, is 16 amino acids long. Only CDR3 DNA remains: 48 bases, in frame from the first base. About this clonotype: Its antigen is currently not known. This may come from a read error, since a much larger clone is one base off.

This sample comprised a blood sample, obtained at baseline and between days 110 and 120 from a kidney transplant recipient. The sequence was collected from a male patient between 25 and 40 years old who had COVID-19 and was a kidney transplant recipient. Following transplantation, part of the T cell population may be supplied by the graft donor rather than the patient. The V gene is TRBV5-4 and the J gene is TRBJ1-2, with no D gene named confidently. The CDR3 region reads CASLCFVPGRTYGYTF. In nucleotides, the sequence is TGTGCCAGCTTATGCTTCGTACCAGGAAGGACCTATGGCTACACCTTC.